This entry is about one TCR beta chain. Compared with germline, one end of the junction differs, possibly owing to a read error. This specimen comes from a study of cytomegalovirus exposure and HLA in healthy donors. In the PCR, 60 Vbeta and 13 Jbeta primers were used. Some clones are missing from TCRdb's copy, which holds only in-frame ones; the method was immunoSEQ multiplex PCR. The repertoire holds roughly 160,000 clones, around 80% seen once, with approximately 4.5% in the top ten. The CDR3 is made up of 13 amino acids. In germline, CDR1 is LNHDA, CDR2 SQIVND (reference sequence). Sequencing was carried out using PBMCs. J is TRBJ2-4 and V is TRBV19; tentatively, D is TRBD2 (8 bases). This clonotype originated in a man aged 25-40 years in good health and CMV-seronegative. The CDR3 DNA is TGTGCCAGTAGCCCCGGGGGGGACAGTAATAAGGACTTC. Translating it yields CASSPGGDSNKDF.